Presented here are 31 T cell receptor beta chains from one specimen sequenced in a study of regulatory T cells in long-lasting Graves disease. The time point denotes: newly diagnosed GD, antithyroid drugs for less than 3 months. Preparation of the TCR library used RNA extracted from PBMCs. With iRepertoire HTBI primers and Arm-PCR of CDR3 regions, TCR beta libraries were built. Using its own MiXCR run on the multiplex PCR reads, TCRdb lists one record per CDR3 protein. The table shows 500,000 to 700,000 distinct CDR3 sequences, with about 15% occurring only once. The data were also submitted as part of a second study, on T cells in Graves' hyperthyroidism and ophthalmopathy.

Sequencing was performed on peripheral blood mononuclear cells (PBMCs), taken at new diagnosis, from a patient treated with antithyroid drugs. Source of these receptors: a woman aged 25 to 39 with Graves disease.

This clonotype showed up just a few times. The chain is built from TRBV20-1 and TRBJ1-6, with D possibly TRBD1 on 5 matching bases. CDR1 and CDR2 from the germline V gene are DFQATT and SNEGSKA (reference sequence). Trimming shortened V by 0 bases and J by 1 base, and 10 bases separated the two germline ends. This CDR3 is 16 amino acids long. DNA of the CDR3: TGCAGTGCTAGAGATCGGGCAGGGTCCTATAATTCACCCCTCCACTTT. Its translation is CSARDRAGSYNSPLHF.

V usage is TRBV20-1 and J usage is TRBJ2-7; TRBD2 aligns across 13 bases. The CDR3 has 14 amino acids. Looked up from germline, CDR1 is DFQATT and CDR2 is SNEGSKA (reference sequence). Trimming at V came to 3 bases and at J to 10 bases, leaving 9 bases not matched to a gene. The CDR3 loop reads CSASKPGLAGVQYF. The CDR3 DNA follows: TGCAGTGCTAGTAAGCCAGGACTAGCGGGAGTTCAGTACTTC.

Turning to this clonotype: One base away lies a much larger clone, so this may be a sequencing read error. V gene TRBV18 combines with J gene TRBJ1-1; a possible D gene is TRBD1 (6 bases). The CDR3 spans 14 residues. Looked up from germline, CDR1 is KGHSH and CDR2 is LQKENI. V lost 6 bases to trimming and J lost 3 bases, with 14 bases between them. CDR3 coding DNA: TGTGCCAGCTCTCAATCAGGGGACCACACTGAAGCTTTCTTT. As protein: CASSQSGDHTEAFF.

This clonotype appeared many times. The chain's CDR3 is CASSLDNWAFF. Here the CDR3 DNA reads TGTGCCAGCAGTTTGGATAATTGGGCTTTCTTT. V is TRBV12-3 or TRBV12-4 and J is TRBJ1-1, with D unclear. V was trimmed by 3 bases and J by 11 bases, leaving 10 bases between them. CDR3 size: 11 residues.

This rearrangement joins TRBV18 to TRBJ2-3; D remains unclear. The germline gives CDR1 KGHSH, CDR2 LQKENI. The CDR3 consists of 11 residues. The V gene lost 11 bases and the J gene lost 3 bases, with 9 bases spanning the gap. The DNA for the CDR3 is TGTGCCGGGTCAAAAACAGATACGCAGTATTTT. It specifies CAGSKTDTQYF.

The V gene is TRBV3-1, the J gene TRBJ2-3; D uncertain. The V end was cut by 0 bases, the J end by 1 base, with 8 bases between. CDR1 LGHDT and CDR2 YNNKEL come from the germline V gene (reference sequence). The CDR3 is made up of 15 amino acids. Written as DNA, the CDR3 is TGTGCCAGCAGCCAAGACCCCGTTCGCACAGATACGCAGTATTTT. Encoded protein: CASSQDPVRTDTQYF.

This clonotype was detected a few times. This chain links TRBV18 with TRBJ2-7; 8 positions agree with TRBD1. V trimming: 6 bases; J trimming: 3 bases; junction bases outside the gene matches: 16. CDR3 length: 17 amino acids. Germline V gives CDR1 KGHSH, CDR2 LQKENI. The CDR3 protein is CASSTGTGSFFFYEQYF. The CDR3 region has the DNA TGTGCCAGCTCGACCGGGACAGGCTCGTTTTTTTTCTACGAGCAGTACTTC.

This clonotype was observed at least ten times. The CDR3 region has the DNA TGTGCCTGGAGGATGCAGGGCTCCCGAGAAGAGACCCAGTACTTC. It codes for CAWRMQGSREETQYF. This chain links TRBV30 with TRBJ2-5; possibly TRBD1 for D (5 bases). The V gene's germline CDR1 is GTSNPN and CDR2 SVGIG (reference sequence). The CDR3 has 15 residues. V gave up 3 bases and J gave up 3 bases, with 17 bases separating them.

As concerns this clonotype: The junction and the germline gene differ at one end; a read error may be behind it. The V gene is TRBV4-1, the J gene TRBJ2-7; 9 bases fit TRBD1. There are 15 residues in the CDR3. Germline V gene lookup returns CDR1 MGHRA and CDR2 YSYEKL. The CDR3: CASSQPQGAPYEQYF. The CDR3 region has the DNA TGTGCCAGCAGCCAACCACAGGGGGCTCCCTACGAGCAGTACTTC.

This chain links TRBV7-2 with TRBJ1-2; TRBD1 might be the D (6 bases). This CDR3 has 16 amino acids. The V end lost 0 bases, the J end lost 7 bases, and 18 bases lay between the germline ends. The V gene's germline CDR1 is SGHTA and CDR2 FQGNSA. CDR3 nucleotides: TGTGCCAGCAGCTTAGCTCGAGCGGATACGGGGGCTGGCTACACCTTC. As protein: CASSLARADTGAGYTF.

The J gene is TRBJ2-2, the V gene TRBV19, with 8 bases fitting TRBD2. There are 12 residues in the CDR3. J gave up 3 bases and V 10 bases, and 1 base lay outside the gene matches. CDR1 and CDR2 from the germline V gene are LNHDA and SQIVND (reference sequence). The CDR3 DNA reads TGTGCCACCGGGAGGGACACCGGGGAGCTGTTTTTT. Protein sequence: CATGRDTGELFF.

At least ten counts were recorded for this clonotype. This chain links TRBV7-8 with TRBJ2-1; TRBD2 agrees at 13 bases. The CDR3 extends over 16 amino acids. From germline, CDR1 is SGHVS and CDR2 FQNEAQ. V was pared by 5 bases and J by 6 bases, with 7 bases of the junction left unmatched. This CDR3 reads CASSRGLAGVRNEQFF. The CDR3 DNA reads TGTGCCAGCAGCAGAGGACTAGCGGGAGTTCGCAATGAGCAGTTCTTC.

At least ten counts were recorded for this clonotype. The chain joins TRBV5-6 to TRBJ1-1; D call uncertain. The germline CDR1 and CDR2 sequences are SGHDT and YYEEEE. Trimming removed 3 bases at V and 1 base at J, with 10 bases between. This CDR3 is built from 14 residues. CDR3 protein: CASSSHSANTEAFF. The DNA for the CDR3 is TGTGCCAGCAGCTCCCACAGTGCGAACACTGAAGCTTTCTTT.

The rearrangement uses TRBV18 and TRBJ2-5, with 8 bases identical to TRBD1. V lost 5 bases to trimming and J lost 4 bases; unmatched junction nucleotides: 15. Germline CDR1 reads KGHSH; CDR2 reads LQKENI. The CDR3 consists of 17 residues. The CDR3 nucleotides are TGTGCCAGCTCATATACCTCGGGCCAGGGGGCTCTAGAGACCCAGTACTTC. Translating gives CASSYTSGQGALETQYF.

The chain combines TRBV11-2 with TRBJ2-2, with TRBD2 matching 8 bases. The ends lost 5 bases at V and 0 bases at J; junction bases unmatched: 5. The germline V gene has CDR1 SGHAT and CDR2 FQNNGV. The CDR3 runs to 16 residues. CDR3 loop: CASSRGGLANTGELFF. In DNA, the CDR3 is TGTGCCAGCAGCCGCGGGGGACTAGCGAACACCGGGGAGCTGTTTTTT. Full variable domain (outside the CDR3, taken from reference TRBV11-2 and TRBJ2-2): EAGVAQSPRYKIIEKRQSVAFWCNPISGHATLYWYQQILGQGPKLLIQFQNNGVVDDSQLPKDRFSAERLKGVDSTLKIQPAKLEDSAVYLCASSRGGLANTGELFFGEGSRLTVL.

The CDR3 reads CATRVMQGVGELFF. CDR3 bases: TGTGCCACCAGGGTGATGCAGGGCGTCGGGGAGCTGTTTTTT. This chain links TRBV15 with TRBJ2-2; a weak D match, TRBD1 (5 bases). V lost 6 bases, J lost 7 bases, and 15 bases lay in between. The length of the CDR3 is 14 residues. Germline V gene sequence: CDR1 LNHNV, CDR2 YYDKDF (reference sequence).

This clonotype appeared many times. The chain joins TRBV28 to TRBJ2-7, with unresolved D. The V end lost 4 bases, the J end lost 2 bases, and 12 bases lay between the germline ends. The CDR3 has 14 amino acids. Looked up from germline, CDR1 is MDHEN and CDR2 is SYDVKM. CDR3: CASSSDQPPYEQYF. The CDR3 DNA follows: TGTGCCAGCAGTTCCGATCAGCCCCCCTACGAGCAGTACTTC.

The gene calls are TRBV20-1 and TRBJ2-1; 7 nucleotides agree with TRBD1. V dropped 6 bases and J dropped 10; count of bases not matched to a gene: 15. The germline gives CDR1 DFQATT, CDR2 SNEGSKA (reference sequence). The CDR3 runs 14 residues. CDR3 bases: TGCAGTGCCCCGGCGTGGGAACAGGGGTCCGAGCAGTTCTTC. It codes for CSAPAWEQGSEQFF.

This clonotype has a handful of counts. The J gene is TRBJ1-4, the V gene TRBV29-1; the match to TRBD1 covers 10 bases. The V and J ends lost 7 bases and 7 bases, in that order; junction bases with no gene match: 15. Looked up from germline, CDR1 is SQVTM and CDR2 is ANQGSEA. The CDR3 extends over 16 amino acids. In nucleotides, the CDR3 is TGCAGCGCCCTAGGGGACAGGGGTAGGACGGGTGAAAAACTGTTTTTT. Its translation is CSALGDRGRTGEKLFF.

This chain connects TRBV18 to TRBJ2-4, with TRBD1 matching over 7 bases. This CDR3 spans 15 amino acids. The germline CDR1 and CDR2 sequences are KGHSH and LQKENI. Trimming cost V 6 bases and J 5 bases; bases outside gene matches: 10. Here the CDR3 reads CASSPKQGSQNIQYF. The CDR3 DNA sequence: TGTGCCAGCTCGCCAAAACAGGGGAGCCAAAACATTCAGTACTTC. The full variable domain, with the rest looked up from reference TRBV18 and TRBJ2-4, is NAGVMQNPRHLVRRRGQEARLRCSPMKGHSHVYWYRQLPEEGLKFMVYLQKENIIDESGMPKERFSAEFPKEGPSILRIQQVVRGDSAAYFCASSPKQGSQNIQYFGAGTRLSVL.

This clonotype showed up many times. The CDR3 region has the DNA TGTGCCAGCAGGAATCTAGCGGGAGATCTGGAGACCCAGTACTTC. Amino acids: CASRNLAGDLETQYF. The chain is built from TRBV6-1 and TRBJ2-5, with 10 bases identical to TRBD2. The CDR3 runs 15 residues. Germline trimming cut 6 bases from V and 5 bases from J; bases unmatched to any gene: 9. CDR1 is MNHNS and CDR2 is SASEGT in the germline V gene.

This clonotype came up once. The chain links TRBV5-1 to TRBJ2-3, with 8 bases that match TRBD1. The CDR3 spans 12 residues. Germline loops: CDR1 SGHRS, CDR2 YFSETQ. V dropped 4 bases and J dropped 11; count of bases not matched to a gene: 6. CDR3 in DNA: TGCGCCAGCAGCCCCGGACAGGGCGGGCAGTATTTT. Its protein product is CASSPGQGGQYF.

This clonotype came up once. The chain joins TRBV11-1 to TRBJ2-1; TRBD2 agrees at 12 bases. The CDR3 has 18 residues. J lost 5 bases, V lost 4 bases, and 12 bases had no gene match. Germline CDR1 SGHAT, CDR2 FQDESV (reference sequence). CDR3 DNA: TGTGCCAGCAGCTCCCCTCGTGGGGGACTAGCGGGCCACAATGAGCAGTTCTTC. This codes for CASSSPRGGLAGHNEQFF.

This clonotype was picked up a small number of times. V usage is TRBV27 and J usage is TRBJ2-1; 7 bases align to TRBD2. The CDR3 is made up of 15 amino acids. Per the germline V gene, CDR1 is MNHEY and CDR2 is SMNVEV (reference sequence). Trimming removed 2 bases from V and 8 bases from J; junction bases left unmatched: 9. The CDR3 reads CASSLGAGEIHEQFF. The CDR3 region has the DNA TGTGCCAGCAGTTTAGGCGCGGGAGAGATCCATGAGCAGTTCTTC.

This clonotype was seen many times. The chain links TRBV28 to TRBJ1-1, with 9 positions matching TRBD1. This CDR3 region has 16 residues. V was pared by 5 bases and J by 0 bases, with 7 bases of the junction left unmatched. CDR1 MDHEN and CDR2 SYDVKM come from the germline V gene. The CDR3 is CASSTGGEGMNTEAFF. The CDR3 bases are TGTGCCAGCAGTACAGGGGGCGAAGGGATGAACACTGAAGCTTTCTTT.

The CDR3 protein is CASSLWGDEQYF. In nucleotides, the CDR3 is TGTGCCAGCAGCTTGTGGGGAGACGAGCAGTACTTC. The chain joins TRBV5-6 to TRBJ2-7, with a possible D match to TRBD2 (5 bases). Looked up from germline, CDR1 is SGHDT and CDR2 is YYEEEE. The CDR3 has 12 amino acids. The germline V and J ends were trimmed by 1 base and 5 bases, with 7 bases remaining between them.

This clonotype was detected ten times or more. The chain links TRBV2 to TRBJ1-2; 9 bases are a match to TRBD1. The germline V gene has CDR1 SNHLY and CDR2 FYNNEI. The CDR3 consists of 17 residues. V shed 4 bases, J shed 2 bases, and the junction held 11 bases outside the gene matches. The CDR3 bases are TGTGCCAGCAGTGGACAACCGGGGACAGGGCGCAACTATGGCTACACCTTC. Its translation: CASSGQPGTGRNYGYTF. Variable domain in full (rest from reference TRBV2 and TRBJ1-2): EPEVTQTPSHQVTQMGQEVILRCVPISNHLYFYWYRQILGQKVEFLVSFYNNEISEKSEIFDDQFSVERPDGSNFTLKIRSTKLEDSAMYFCASSGQPGTGRNYGYTFGSGTRLTVV.

This clonotype has at least ten counts. The gene calls are TRBV15 and TRBJ1-6, with D hard to call. Germline assignment: CDR1 LNHNV and CDR2 YYDKDF (reference sequence). V lost 0 bases to trimming and J lost 6 bases, with 6 bases between them. This CDR3 has 14 amino acids. DNA for the CDR3: TGTGCCACCAGCAGAGATCAGCTTAATTCACCCCTCCACTTT. It translates to CATSRDQLNSPLHF.

The V call is TRBV19, the J call TRBJ2-3; 12 nucleotides match TRBD2. CDR1 LNHDA and CDR2 SQIVND come from the germline V gene (reference sequence). This CDR3 contains 17 residues. Germline trimming cut 4 bases from V and 5 bases from J; bases unmatched to any gene: 10. CDR3 DNA sequence: TGTGCCAGTAGTACTCGCAGACTAGCGGGAGCGCTAGATACGCAGTATTTT. Translation: CASSTRRLAGALDTQYF.

This clonotype was seen many times. CDR3 in DNA: TGTGCCAGCAGTGGGCAGGGGAACTACAATGAGCAGTTCTTC. Protein sequence: CASSGQGNYNEQFF. V and J are TRBV25-1 and TRBJ2-1; D is perhaps TRBD1 (6 bases). Germline V lookup: CDR1 MGHDK, CDR2 SYGVNS. V was trimmed by 4 bases and J by 3 bases, leaving 10 bases between them. The CDR3 loop spans 14 amino acids.

The chain combines TRBV27 with TRBJ2-1, with 10 bases identical to TRBD2. J lost 9 bases, V lost 2 bases, and 7 bases had no gene match. The CDR3 length is 15 residues. Germline CDR1 is MNHEY and CDR2 is SMNVEV (reference sequence). CDR3 in amino acids: CASSLVASGSGEQFF. In nucleotides, the CDR3 is TGTGCCAGCAGTTTAGTGGCTAGCGGGAGTGGTGAGCAGTTCTTC.